This entry concerns a single T cell receptor beta chain. An approximately 200 ng quantity of DNA, 29,000 or so T cell genomes, went into the sorted-subset replicate PCRs. Generated by immunoSEQ multiplex PCR, the TCRdb table keeps only in-frame clones and is missing some. The sample contains about 1.5 million clones, 95% to 99% of which appear only once. Trimming took off 5 bases at V and 1 base at J, with 16 bases between the two ends. CDR1 and CDR2 (germline): SGHAT, FQDESV (reference sequence). The CDR3 runs to 16 residues. This sample is part of a study of shared clonotypes between healthy human individuals.

The sample comprised naive CD4+ T cells sorted from blood. The sample's subset: CD45RA+ positively selected. The V and J genes are TRBV11-1 and TRBJ2-3; D possibly corresponds to TRBD1 (6 bases). The TCR was taken from a man between 25 and 39 years old in good health. The CDR3 nucleotides are TGTGCCAGCAGCCCGACAGGTAGGGGTGGCACAGATACGCAGTATTTT. It codes for CASSPTGRGGTDTQYF. Full variable domain (rest looked up from reference TRBV11-1 and TRBJ2-3): EAEVAQSPRYKITEKSQAVAFWCDPISGHATLYWYRQILGQGPELLVQFQDESVVDDSQLPKDRFSAERLKGVDSTLKIQPAELGDSAMYLCASSPTGRGGTDTQYFGPGTRLTVL.